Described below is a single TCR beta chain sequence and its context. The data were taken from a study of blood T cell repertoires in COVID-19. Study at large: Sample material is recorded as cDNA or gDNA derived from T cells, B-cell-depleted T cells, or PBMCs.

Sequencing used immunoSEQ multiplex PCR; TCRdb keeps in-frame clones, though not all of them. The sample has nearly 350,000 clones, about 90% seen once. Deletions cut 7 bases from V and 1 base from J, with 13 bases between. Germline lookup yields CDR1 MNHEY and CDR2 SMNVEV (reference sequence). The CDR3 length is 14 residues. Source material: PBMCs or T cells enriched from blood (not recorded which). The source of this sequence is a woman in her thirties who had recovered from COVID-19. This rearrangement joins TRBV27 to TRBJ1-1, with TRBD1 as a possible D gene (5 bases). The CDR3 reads CASTAWGGNTEAFF. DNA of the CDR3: TGTGCCAGCACGGCCTGGGGGGGGAACACTGAAGCTTTCTTT.